The 20 T cell receptor beta chains below were found in one sample sequenced in a study of T cell responses to AZD1222 COVID-19 vaccine. Profiled with immunoSEQ multiplex PCR; TCRdb holds only in-frame clones, not every one. The table shows around 99,000 clones, with more than 80% occurring only once. Sequences were derived from peripheral blood, sampled on day 0 of AZD1222 vaccination. These receptors originate from an adult in good health.

The rearrangement joins TRBV28 to TRBJ1-4; unclear D gene. V was trimmed by 3 bases and J by 8 bases, leaving 16 bases between them. The germline CDR1 and CDR2 sequences are MDHEN and SYDVKM. The CDR3 extends over 15 amino acids. CDR3 amino acids: CASSFFYGLGEKLFF. For the CDR3, the DNA is TGTGCCAGCAGTTTTTTCTATGGGTTGGGAGAAAAACTGTTTTTT.

This chain uses TRBV5-1 with TRBJ1-2, with 7 bases lining up with TRBD1. The CDR3 extends over 16 amino acids. Germline V CDR1 and CDR2: SGHRS, YFSETQ. With V trimmed by 4 bases and J by 4 bases, 13 bases remained unmatched. The CDR3 here is CASSGGSGGEGYGYTF. For the CDR3, the DNA is TGCGCCAGCAGCGGAGGATCAGGGGGAGAAGGCTATGGCTACACCTTC.

About this clone: Compared with germline, one end of the junction differs, possibly owing to a read error. This rearrangement joins TRBV6-5 to TRBJ2-5; D uncertain. This CDR3 region has 14 residues. Germline V gene sequence: CDR1 MNHEY, CDR2 SVGAGI. The CDR3 is CASSYSQQQGTQYF. CDR3 nucleotides: TGTGCCAGCAGTTACTCCCAACAGCAAGGGACCCAGTACTTC.

V is TRBV6-1 and J is TRBJ1-4; D gene unclear. The CDR3 spans 12 residues. In germline, CDR1 is MNHNS, CDR2 SASEGT. V dropped 11 bases and J dropped 3 bases, with 10 bases sitting between them. The CDR3 DNA follows: TGTGCCGGTCGGAGTTCTAATGAAAAACTGTTTTTT. It yields the protein CAGRSSNEKLFF.

The V and J genes are TRBV28 and TRBJ1-1; D is unresolved. Germline V gene data show CDR1 as MDHEN and CDR2 as SYDVKM. V shed 5 bases and J shed 1 base, with 8 bases lying between them. The CDR3 totals 13 residues. CDR3 loop: CASSRRQNTEAFF. The CDR3 coding sequence is TGTGCCAGCAGTCGACGACAGAACACTGAAGCTTTCTTT.

This chain links TRBV29-1 with TRBJ2-3; unclear D gene. The CDR3 consists of 10 residues. Germline-derived CDR1 and CDR2 are SQVTM and ANQGSEA. CDR3: CSGDADTQYF. CDR3 in DNA: TGCAGTGGGGATGCGGATACGCAGTATTTT.

This rearrangement joins TRBV5-1 to TRBJ2-2, with TRBD1 matching 11 bases. V was pared by 0 bases and J by 7 bases, with 8 bases of the junction left unmatched. Germline V gene lookup returns CDR1 SGHRS and CDR2 YFSETQ. The length of the CDR3 is 17 residues. CDR3 bases: TGCGCCAGCAGCTTGGAGTGGACAGGGGGCATGGGCGGGGAGCTGTTTTTT. Its translation is CASSLEWTGGMGGELFF. Full variable domain (remainder filled in from reference TRBV5-1 and TRBJ2-2): KAGVTQTPRYLIKTRGQQVTLSCSPISGHRSVSWYQQTPGQGLQFLFEYFSETQRNKGNFPGRFSGRQFSNSRSEMNVSTLELGDSALYLCASSLEWTGGMGGELFFGEGSRLTVL.

To note about this clone: The junction departs from germline at one end; a sequencing error may be responsible. The chain links TRBV7-8 to TRBJ1-2; D is uncertain. The CDR3 consists of 13 residues. CDR1 is SGHVS, CDR2 FQNEAQ, per germline. For the CDR3, the DNA is TGTGCCAGCAGGCCCCAGTACGCTGTTTCCCCGGTCTTC. Translating gives CASRPQYAVSPVF.

This clone was seen just once. V is TRBV28 and J is TRBJ2-5, with 8 nucleotides matching TRBD2. V shed 2 bases and J 6 bases; nucleotides not matched to a gene: 5. This CDR3 spans 14 amino acids. Germline CDR1 reads MDHEN; CDR2 reads SYDVKM. CDR3 loop: CASSLAAGEKTQYF. The DNA of the CDR3 is TGTGCCAGCAGTTTAGCAGCGGGAGAAAAGACCCAGTACTTC.

The chain employs TRBV5-4 and TRBJ2-7; 7 bases match TRBD2. V was clipped by 2 bases and J by 6 bases; unmatched bases: 5. This CDR3 has 13 residues. The germline V gene encodes CDR1 SGHNT and CDR2 YYREEE (reference sequence). The CDR3 is CASSFGLVGEQYF. Written as DNA, the CDR3 is TGTGCCAGCAGCTTCGGACTAGTGGGCGAGCAGTACTTC.

As to this clone: One end of the junction fails to match germline, which may point to a read error. The CDR3 loop is CASSDSAQPQHF. The CDR3 region has the DNA TGTGCCAGCAGTGACTCTGCTCAGCCCCAGCATTTT. The chain combines TRBV6-5 with TRBJ1-5; no reliable D call. The CDR3 sequence is 12 residues long. Germline CDR1 is MNHEY and CDR2 is SVGAGI.

The chain recombines TRBV7-6 with TRBJ2-6, with D possibly matching TRBD1 (5 bases). This CDR3 is built from 19 residues. Germline lookup yields CDR1 SGHVS and CDR2 FNYEAQ. V lost 5 bases and J lost 0, with 20 bases in between. The CDR3 protein is CASSGRGYETYSGANVLTF. In nucleotides, the CDR3 is TGTGCCAGCAGCGGTAGGGGTTACGAAACATACTCTGGGGCCAACGTCCTGACTTTC.

The gene calls are TRBV5-4 and TRBJ2-3; D not certain. Germline lookup yields CDR1 SGHNT and CDR2 YYREEE (reference sequence). CDR3 size: 15 residues. V was shortened by 0 bases and J by 0 bases, with 8 bases between the two germline ends. CDR3 loop: CASSLGRTSTDTQYF. The CDR3 DNA follows: TGTGCCAGCAGCTTGGGTAGGACCAGCACAGATACGCAGTATTTT.

The chain links TRBV4-2 to TRBJ2-1; D unclear. Germline assignment: CDR1 LGHNA and CDR2 YNFKEQ. This CDR3 is 17 amino acids long. V shed 0 bases and J shed 4 bases, with 16 bases lying between them. CDR3 sequence: CASSQDGTGPAYNEQFF. The CDR3 DNA reads as TGTGCCAGCAGCCAAGATGGTACGGGCCCCGCGTACAATGAGCAGTTCTTC.

V gene TRBV11-3 combines with J gene TRBJ1-1, with D unresolved. V gave up 5 bases and J gave up 0 bases, with 7 bases separating them. From germline, CDR1 is SGHNT and CDR2 YENEEA. There are 13 residues in the CDR3. CDR3 loop: CASSPGMNTEAFF. In DNA form, the CDR3 reads TGTGCCAGCAGCCCGGGGATGAACACTGAAGCTTTCTTT.

This rearrangement joins TRBV11-1 to TRBJ1-3; D unclear. Trimming stripped 3 bases from V and 3 bases from J, with 3 bases between. The CDR3 has 12 residues. Germline values: CDR1 SGHAT, CDR2 FQDESV (reference sequence). Here the CDR3 DNA reads TGTGCCAGCAGCTTCGTTGGAAACACCATATATTTT. This gives the protein CASSFVGNTIYF.

This clone occurred once. V and J are TRBV6-5 and TRBJ1-3; 8 bases map to TRBD1. CDR1 is MNHEY and CDR2 is SVGAGI in the germline V gene. V lost 2 bases to trimming and J lost 1 base; unmatched junction nucleotides: 4. The CDR3 is 16 amino acids. CDR3 in amino acids: CASSYTGTGSGNTIYF. CDR3 nucleotide sequence: TGTGCCAGCAGTTACACCGGGACAGGTTCTGGAAACACCATATATTTT.

V usage is TRBV7-9 and J usage is TRBJ2-7; D perhaps matches TRBD1 (5 bases). Germline V gives CDR1 SEHNR, CDR2 FQNEAQ (reference sequence). This CDR3 has 14 amino acids. Between the trimmed V and J ends, which lost 1 base and 5 bases, there was a span of 12 bases. The CDR3 DNA is TGTGCCAGCAGCTTAGGGCAGGGTGTACACGAGCAGTACTTC. Its protein is CASSLGQGVHEQYF.

The rearrangement uses TRBV7-8 and TRBJ2-1; D is possibly TRBD1 (5 bases). CDR1 is SGHVS and CDR2 is FQNEAQ in the germline V gene. The CDR3 totals 14 residues. The V end was cut by 1 base, the J end by 7 bases, with 11 bases between. CDR3 sequence (DNA): TGTGCCAGCAGCTTAGGGGGCTTGGGAAATGAGCAGTTCTTC. This gives the protein CASSLGGLGNEQFF.

V and J are TRBV7-3 and TRBJ1-5; D gene ambiguous. The CDR3 runs to 13 residues. Germline V gene lookup returns CDR1 SGHTA and CDR2 FQGTGA. V was pared by 2 bases and J by 4 bases, with 6 bases between. The CDR3 DNA follows: TGTGCCAGCAGCTTAGGCCGGAATCAGCCCCAGCATTTT. It specifies CASSLGRNQPQHF.